The sequence of this T cell receptor (beta chain) was determined in a study of blood T cell repertoires in COVID-19. Study-level background: Sites in the United States, Italy and Spain provided acute and convalescent COVID-19 samples. PBMCs, B-cell-depleted T cells, or T cells were the source of the cDNA or gDNA that made up the material.

In the original analysis: Nucleated cell counts were estimated from reference gene primer amplification. The table came from immunoSEQ multiplex PCR; TCRdb's copy has only in-frame clones and leaves some out. From that table come the V and J calls and clone size; the DNA was used to work out D and trimming. Of about 250,000 clones in the sample, about nine tenths were seen once. Between the trimmed V and J ends, which lost 9 bases and 8 bases, there was a span of 23 bases. The CDR3 is made up of 15 amino acids. Germline values: CDR1 LGHNA, CDR2 YSLEER. The V call is TRBV4-3, the J call TRBJ2-1, with a weak D call TRBD2 (6 bases). The specimen sequenced was peripheral blood. This receptor was taken from a woman aged 60-75 years who had recovered from COVID-19. As DNA, the CDR3 is TGCGCCAGTTCCCCCGGGACTCGTAAAATAGATGAGCAGTTCTTC. It specifies CASSPGTRKIDEQFF.